Shown below are 6 T cell receptor beta chains from a single sample sequenced in a study of technical replicates of blood from a handful of donors. The assay was immunoSEQ multiplex PCR, and TCRdb's table has in-frame clones only and misses some. There are about 56,000 clones in the sample; around 92% occur only once, and 4.3% lies in the top ten. Sample: PBMCs. The receptor source for this set is a human donor in good health. Some clones in this sample may be carry-over from other donors' samples.

This clone has just one count. The chain carries TRBV29-1 and TRBJ1-5, with a tentative D call TRBD1 (6 bases). In germline, CDR1 is SQVTM, CDR2 ANQGSEA. Trimming left V 8 bases short and J 6 bases short, with 20 bases between. This CDR3 contains 14 residues. CDR3 nucleotides: TGCAGCTTCAGTCAGGGGCTGAGGGGTCAGCCCCAGCATTTT. Encoded protein: CSFSQGLRGQPQHF.

The V call is TRBV2, the J call TRBJ1-5; the match to TRBD1 covers 9 bases. Germline loops: CDR1 SNHLY, CDR2 FYNNEI. Trimming took 5 bases from V and 9 from J; bases not matched to a gene: 11. This CDR3 has 15 amino acids. CDR3 coding DNA: TGTGCCAGCAGTAGTCGACAGGGGGGCAGTTTGCCCCAGCATTTT. It is translated as CASSSRQGGSLPQHF.

This clone has just a few counts. The CDR3, as DNA: TGTGCCAGCAGCTTAACCGGGACAGGGGATGAAGCTTTCTTT. Residues: CASSLTGTGDEAFF. This chain links TRBV7-3 with TRBJ1-1; 10 nucleotides line up with TRBD1. Germline lookup yields CDR1 SGHTA and CDR2 FQGTGA. This CDR3 spans 14 amino acids. V dropped 0 bases and J dropped 7; count of bases not matched to a gene: 2.

In this sample, this clone turned up once. V usage is TRBV9 and J usage is TRBJ2-1; the D gene is possibly TRBD2 (5 bases). V was cut by 0 bases and J by 6 bases, with 13 bases left in between. The CDR3 sequence is 15 residues long. Per the germline V gene, CDR1 is SGDLS and CDR2 is YYNGEE. The CDR3 region is CASSVEVGGSNEQFF. The CDR3, as DNA: TGTGCCAGCAGCGTAGAGGTTGGTGGGAGCAATGAGCAGTTCTTC. Complete variable domain (other parts from reference TRBV9 and TRBJ2-1): DSGVTQTPKHLITATGQRVTLRCSPRSGDLSVYWYQQSLDQGLQFLIQYYNGEERAKGNILERFSAQQFPDLHSELNLSSLELGDSALYFCASSVEVGGSNEQFFGPGTRLTVL.

The J gene is TRBJ1-1, the V gene TRBV9; D is perhaps TRBD1 (6 bases). This CDR3 spans 14 amino acids. V lost 4 bases and J lost 0, with 10 bases in between. Germline CDR1 is SGDLS and CDR2 is YYNGEE. The CDR3 reads CASSLQGLNTEAFF. CDR3 coding DNA: TGTGCCAGCAGCCTACAGGGTCTGAACACTGAAGCTTTCTTT.

CDR3 sequence reads: CASSFAGGTGELFF. For the CDR3, the DNA is TGTGCCAGCAGCTTTGCGGGGGGTACCGGGGAGCTGTTTTTT. This chain uses TRBV7-2 with TRBJ2-2; 8 positions match TRBD2. The CDR3 has 14 amino acids. Germline CDR1 reads SGHTA; CDR2 reads FQGNSA. After removal of 3 bases from V and 5 bases from J, the junction contained 2 bases not matched to a gene.